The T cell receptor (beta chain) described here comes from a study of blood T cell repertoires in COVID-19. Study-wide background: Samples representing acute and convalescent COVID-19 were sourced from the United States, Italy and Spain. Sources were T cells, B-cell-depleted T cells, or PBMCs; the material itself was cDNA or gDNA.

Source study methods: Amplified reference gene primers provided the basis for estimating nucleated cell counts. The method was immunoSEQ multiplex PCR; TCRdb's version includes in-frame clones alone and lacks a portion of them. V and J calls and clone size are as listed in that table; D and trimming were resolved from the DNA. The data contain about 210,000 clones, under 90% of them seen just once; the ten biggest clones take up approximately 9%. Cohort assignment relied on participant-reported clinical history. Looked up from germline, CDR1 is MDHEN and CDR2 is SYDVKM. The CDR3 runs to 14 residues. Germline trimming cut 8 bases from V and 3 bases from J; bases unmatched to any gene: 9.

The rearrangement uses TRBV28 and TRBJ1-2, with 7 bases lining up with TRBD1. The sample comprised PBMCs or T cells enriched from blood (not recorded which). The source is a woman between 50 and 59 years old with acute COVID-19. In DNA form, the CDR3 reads TGTGCCAGCTACTTTGGACAGGTTGACTATGGCTACACCTTC. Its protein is CASYFGQVDYGYTF.